The T cell receptor beta chain described here comes from a study of blood T cell repertoires in COVID-19. Overall study: Whether acute or convalescent, the COVID-19 samples came from the United States, Italy and Spain. Sample material is recorded as cDNA or gDNA derived from T cells, B-cell-depleted T cells, or PBMCs.

In the study's own analysis: Amplification of reference gene primers provided the estimated nucleated cell counts. Repertoires were generated with immunoSEQ multiplex PCR, while TCRdb's copy carries only in-frame clones and drops some. D and trimming were read from the DNA, whereas the V and J calls and clone size are those reported in that table. The data show under 350,000 clones, 86% seen once. The TCR sequence derives from a man between 18 and 35 years old with active or convalescent COVID-19. The source material was peripheral blood.

CDR3 in DNA: TGTGCCTGGACGGAGGACTCTGGAAACACCATATATTTT. It yields the protein CAWTEDSGNTIYF. This chain uses TRBV30 with TRBJ1-3; D is unclear. This CDR3 spans 13 amino acids. Trimming shortened V by 4 bases and J by 0 bases, and 7 bases separated the two germline ends. Per the germline V gene, CDR1 is GTSNPN and CDR2 is SVGIG (reference sequence). The full variable domain, completed using reference TRBV30 and TRBJ1-3, is SQTIHQWPATLVQPVGSPLSLECTVEGTSNPNLYWYRQAAGRGLQLLFYSVGIGQISSEVPQNLSASRPQDRQFILSSKKLLLSDSGFYLCAWTEDSGNTIYFGEGSWLTVV.